These 10 T cell receptor beta chains were sequenced from one sample in a study of T cells in Graves' hyperthyroidism and ophthalmopathy. There were TCR beta CDR3 regions amplified from RNA transcripts. With the HTBI primer set, the TCR CDR3 went through a first round of RT-PCR. TCRdb re-called the multiplex PCR reads with MiXCR, one entry per CDR3 protein. The table shows some 380,000 distinct CDR3 sequences, with approximately 13% occurring only once. Sequences were obtained from blood. All receptors come from a man aged 30 to 45 with Graves' hyperthyroidism that later progressed to Graves' ophthalmopathy.

This chain connects TRBV5-1 to TRBJ1-1; perhaps TRBD1 as D (5 bases). This CDR3 spans 13 amino acids. Germline-derived CDR1 and CDR2 are SGHRS and YFSETQ. V was trimmed by 1 base and J by 3 bases, leaving 7 bases between them. Written as DNA, the CDR3 is TGCGCCAGCAGCTTGCTACAGGACACTGAAGCTTTCTTT. It codes for CASSLLQDTEAFF. Drawing the rest from reference TRBV5-1 and TRBJ1-1, the complete variable domain is KAGVTQTPRYLIKTRGQQVTLSCSPISGHRSVSWYQQTPGQGLQFLFEYFSETQRNKGNFPGRFSGRQFSNSRSEMNVSTLELGDSALYLCASSLLQDTEAFFGQGTRLTVV.

Only a few counts were recorded for this clonotype. A much larger clone is a single base away; this may be a read error. V gene TRBV12-3 or TRBV12-4 combines with J gene TRBJ1-1; tentative D call: TRBD1 (6 bases). CDR3 length: 15 residues. V dropped 7 bases and J dropped 3 bases, with 18 bases sitting between them. The CDR3 coding sequence is TGTGCCAGCAATCCAGGGGTTTGGGCGGACACTGAAGCTTTCTTT. Amino acid sequence: CASNPGVWADTEAFF.

This sequence joins TRBV4-1 and TRBJ2-2; 8 bases match TRBD1. The germline V gene has CDR1 MGHRA and CDR2 YSYEKL. V shed 5 bases, J shed 5 bases, and the junction held 7 bases outside the gene matches. The CDR3 length is 15 residues. CDR3 sequence (DNA): TGCGCCAGCAGCGTGCAGGGGGCGCTGACCGGGGAGCTGTTTTTT. Translating it yields CASSVQGALTGELFF.

About this clonotype: A clone one base away is much larger, so this may be a read error. The missing conserved phenylalanine or tryptophan at the end of this CDR3 makes a read error likely. This CDR3 reads CASSLSGFYNEQFY. The CDR3 coding sequence is TGTGCCAGCAGTTTATCTGGGTTCTACAATGAGCAGTTCTAC. The chain combines TRBV28 with TRBJ2-1; D is undetermined. V lost 1 base to trimming and J lost 3 bases, with 7 bases between them. This CDR3 is built from 14 residues. Germline CDR1 and CDR2: MDHEN and SYDVKM.

This clonotype has just one count. This chain joins TRBV14 and TRBJ2-7; 10 bases agree with TRBD2. CDR1 and CDR2 (germline): SGHDN, FVKESK. There are 15 residues in the CDR3. The V gene end was trimmed by 4 bases and the J gene end by 0 bases; junction bases not matched to a gene: 3. Written as DNA, the CDR3 is TGTGCCAGCAGCCGGACTAGCGGCACCTCCTACGAGCAGTACTTC. Its translation is CASSRTSGTSYEQYF. Supplemented by reference TRBV14 and TRBJ2-7, the full variable domain reads EAGVTQFPSHSVIEKGQTVTLRCDPISGHDNLYWYRRVMGKEIKFLLHFVKESKQDESGMPNNRFLAERTGGTYSTLKVQPAELEDSGVYFCASSRTSGTSYEQYFGPGTRLTVT.

This clonotype was detected many times. The chain recombines TRBV7-8 with TRBJ2-1; 8 nucleotides line up with TRBD1. V lost 5 bases to trimming and J lost 10 bases; unmatched junction nucleotides: 16. The CDR3 runs to 16 residues. The germline gives CDR1 SGHVS, CDR2 FQNEAQ. CDR3 sequence: CASSLGPDRVFREQFF. CDR3 DNA sequence: TGTGCCAGCAGCCTCGGTCCGGACAGGGTCTTTAGGGAGCAGTTCTTC.

The CDR3 bases are TGTGCCACCAGCCGGCGGCGGACTAGCGGGGGGGCAAGTCTCGGGGAGCTGTTTTTT. Translating it yields CATSRRRTSGGASLGELFF. The rearrangement links TRBV15 to TRBJ2-2; TRBD2 matches at 15 bases. Germline V gives CDR1 LNHNV, CDR2 YYDKDF (reference sequence). The CDR3 runs 19 residues. The trim removed 5 bases at V and 7 bases at J, leaving 14 bases unmatched.

This clonotype came up many times. The chain recombines TRBV7-9 with TRBJ2-2; D is unresolved. V was shortened by 1 base and J by 8 bases, with 14 bases between the two germline ends. Germline assignment: CDR1 SEHNR and CDR2 FQNEAQ (reference sequence). The CDR3 runs 15 residues. This CDR3 is CASSLDRRLPGELFF. The DNA of the CDR3 is TGTGCCAGCAGCTTAGACCGCCGTCTTCCTGGGGAGCTGTTTTTT.

This rearrangement joins TRBV12-3 or TRBV12-4 to TRBJ2-6; tentatively, D is TRBD1 (6 bases). V was shortened by 7 bases and J by 1 base, with 20 bases between the two germline ends. The CDR3 length is 18 residues. The CDR3 region has the DNA TGTGCCAGCACCATCTCCCAGGGGCGCGGATCTGGGGCCAACGTCCTGACTTTC. Translated, it gives CASTISQGRGSGANVLTF.

This clonotype was counted many times. V gene TRBV11-2 combines with J gene TRBJ2-7; D not resolved. Trimming shortened V by 1 base and J by 2 bases, and 9 bases separated the two germline ends. Germline-derived CDR1 and CDR2 are SGHAT and FQNNGV. This CDR3 has 14 residues. The CDR3 DNA reads TGTGCCAGCAGCTTAGTAGGTCCTGCCTACGAGCAGTACTTC. This gives the protein CASSLVGPAYEQYF.